Sequencing of this T cell receptor (beta chain) was carried out in a study of T cells in localized non-small cell lung cancer. Findings and caveats of the study: Maximal T cell clonality occurred in uninvolved adjacent lung, with tumor ranking below it. Only one tumor region went through sequencing, so heterogeneity may still be there.

Regarding this clone: Its target is unknown.

TCRdb's copy holds only in-frame clones and misses some; the assay was immunoSEQ multiplex PCR. The repertoire consists of 70,000 to 90,000 clones, with 65% to 85% occurring once and the leading ten covering approximately 9.7%. The CDR3 has 14 residues. The germline V gene encodes CDR1 LNHDA and CDR2 SQIVND (reference sequence). The V end lost 1 base, the J end lost 0 bases, and 4 bases lay between the germline ends. This sequence originates from a female donor older than 55 with stage I lung adenocarcinoma. V and J are TRBV19 and TRBJ1-5; no definite D call. Source: peripheral blood, taken before any cancer treatment. The CDR3 loop is CASSIVLSNQPQHF. The CDR3 DNA reads as TGTGCCAGTAGTATAGTCCTTAGCAATCAGCCCCAGCATTTT.